This T cell receptor (beta chain) was sequenced for a study of T-cell reconstitution after alpha-beta-depleted transplantation in children. Preparation of the TCRbeta library involved a method that used unique molecular identifiers. TCRdb reanalysed the PCR reads using MiXCR and keeps one entry per CDR3 protein. In the table there are about 300,000 distinct CDR3 sequences, less than 9.5% of which are singletons. This clonotype was seen ten or more times. Its target is unknown. Germline CDR1 and CDR2: MDHEN and SYDVKM. The germline V and J ends were trimmed by 2 bases and 5 bases, with 21 bases remaining between them. The CDR3 covers 17 residues. General study results and limits: A year had passed since transplant, and T-cell counts and diversity by then came mostly from newly produced T cells. There were some patients whose high TCRbeta diversity at day 60 came from surviving recipient T cells and thymic progenitors. As was reported, about two months after transplant, alpha-beta T cells came from several hundred expanded graft clones.

The chain links TRBV28 to TRBJ2-5; D not certain. The TCR sequence derives from a female patient aged 2 to 10 who had a stem cell transplant for Fanconi anemia, so the T cells may come from the graft donor. The source was peripheral blood, collected 360 days after TCRalphabeta/CD19-depleted stem cell transplant. The CDR3 sequence is CASSLPLAIYLGETQYF. CDR3 DNA: TGTGCCAGCAGTTTACCCTTAGCAATCTACCTGGGGGAGACCCAGTACTTC.